The clone carrying this T cell receptor (beta chain) was observed a few times. Other DNA sequences in this specimen translate into the identical CDR3. Runs used v3.0 of the immunoSEQ assay and were done at survey level. Generated by immunoSEQ multiplex PCR, the TCRdb table keeps only in-frame clones and is missing some. The sample consists of about 8,600 clones, around three quarters of them appearing once. Per germline, CDR1 SGHTA and CDR2 FQGNSA. The CDR3 is 14 amino acids. Trimming stripped 2 bases from V and 4 bases from J, with 9 bases between. This sample is part of a study of long-term antiretroviral therapy in people with HIV.

The chain recombines TRBV7-2 with TRBJ1-5; perhaps TRBD1 as D (5 bases). Material: unsorted PBMCs, obtained 0.6 years before starting antiretroviral therapy. This TCR came from a man aged 40-50 years with HIV. The CDR3 protein is CASSLQGGNQPQHF. The CDR3 nucleotides are TGTGCCAGCAGCTTACAGGGAGGTAATCAGCCCCAGCATTTT.